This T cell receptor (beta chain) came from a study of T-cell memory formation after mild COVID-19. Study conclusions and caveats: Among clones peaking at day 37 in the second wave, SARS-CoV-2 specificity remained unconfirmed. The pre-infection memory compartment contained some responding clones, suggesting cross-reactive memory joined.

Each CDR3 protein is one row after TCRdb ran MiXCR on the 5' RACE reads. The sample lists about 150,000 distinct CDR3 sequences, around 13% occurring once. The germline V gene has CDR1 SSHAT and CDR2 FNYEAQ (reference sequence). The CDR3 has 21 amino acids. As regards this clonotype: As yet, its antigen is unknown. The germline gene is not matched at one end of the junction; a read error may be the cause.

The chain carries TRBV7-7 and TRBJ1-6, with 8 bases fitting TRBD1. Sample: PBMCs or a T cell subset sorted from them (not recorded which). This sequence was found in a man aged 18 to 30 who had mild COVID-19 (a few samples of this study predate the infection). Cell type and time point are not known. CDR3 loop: CASSLGQGARLRHSYNSPLHF. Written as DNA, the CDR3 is TGTGCTAGCAGCTTAGGGCAGGGGGCGCGTCTAAGGCACTCCTATAATTCACCCCTCCACTTT.